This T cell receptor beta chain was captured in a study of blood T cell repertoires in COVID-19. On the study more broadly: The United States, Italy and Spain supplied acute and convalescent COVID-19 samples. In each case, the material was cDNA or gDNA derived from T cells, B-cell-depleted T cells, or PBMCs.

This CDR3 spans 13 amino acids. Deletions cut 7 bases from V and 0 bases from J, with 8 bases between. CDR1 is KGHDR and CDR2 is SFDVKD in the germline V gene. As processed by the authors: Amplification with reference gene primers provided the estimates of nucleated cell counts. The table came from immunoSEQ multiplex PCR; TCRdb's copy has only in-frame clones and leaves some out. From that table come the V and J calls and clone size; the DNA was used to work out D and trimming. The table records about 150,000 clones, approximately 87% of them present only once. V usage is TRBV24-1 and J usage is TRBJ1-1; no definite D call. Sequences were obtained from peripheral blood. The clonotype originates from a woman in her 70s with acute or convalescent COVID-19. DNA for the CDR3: TGTGCCACCAGGGCAAACATGAACACTGAAGCTTTCTTT. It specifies CATRANMNTEAFF.